This T cell receptor beta chain was observed in a study of T-cell reconstitution after alpha-beta-depleted transplantation in children. Preparation of the TCRbeta library used unique molecular identifiers. TCRdb used MiXCR to reprocess the PCR reads, holding one entry per CDR3 protein. The sample records 500,000 to 600,000 distinct CDR3 sequences, around 16% being singletons. The ends were cut back, 5 bases at V and 5 bases at J, with 16 bases in the middle. Germline lookup yields CDR1 SGHNT and CDR2 YENEEA. The CDR3 has 15 residues. This chain links TRBV11-3 with TRBJ2-1; D perhaps matches TRBD2 (6 bases). The TCR sequence derives from a human donor who donated a stem cell graft to a child with acute lymphoblastic leukemia. The input for sequencing was PBMCs from the stem cell graft donor, taken from the stem cell graft. The CDR3 loop reads CASSRAGSRNNEQFF. Here the CDR3 DNA reads TGTGCCAGCAGCCGGGCGGGAAGCCGAAACAATGAGCAGTTCTTC.